This passage covers 6 T cell receptor beta chains from one sample sequenced in a study of blood T cell repertoires in COVID-19. Sequencing was performed with immunoSEQ multiplex PCR; in TCRdb, only in-frame clones are kept and a portion is missing. Of tens of thousands of clones detected, roughly four fifths appear once; the ten largest clones hold roughly 10%. The sample comprised peripheral blood. The source of these receptors is a human donor in a cohort sampled during active COVID-19.

This clone was picked up a small number of times. The V call is TRBV6-1, the J call TRBJ2-2, with D tentatively TRBD2 (5 bases). Trimming shortened V by 1 base and J by 8 bases, and 5 bases separated the two germline ends. The V gene's germline CDR1 is MNHNS and CDR2 SASEGT. The CDR3 has 12 residues. DNA of the CDR3: TGTGCCAGCAGTGAAGGGAGGGGGGAGCTGTTTTTT. It is translated as CASSEGRGELFF.

The V call is TRBV11-1, the J call TRBJ1-2; weak D call: TRBD1 (6 bases). CDR3 size: 16 residues. V was clipped by 3 bases and J by 4 bases, with 18 bases between them. The V gene's germline CDR1 is SGHAT and CDR2 FQDESV (reference sequence). The CDR3 loop reads CASSFGGGGRSYGYTF. The DNA of the CDR3 is TGTGCCAGCAGCTTCGGCGGGGGGGGGCGAAGCTATGGCTACACCTTC.

V gene TRBV11-2 combines with J gene TRBJ1-3, with D tentatively TRBD1 (5 bases). The CDR3 is made up of 16 amino acids. V was cut by 5 bases and J by 0 bases, with 14 bases left in between. Germline CDR1 reads SGHAT; CDR2 reads FQNNGV. The CDR3 coding sequence is TGTGCCAGCAGCCCCCGACAGTCCTTCTCTGGAAACACCATATATTTT. Translated: CASSPRQSFSGNTIYF.

The genes are TRBV5-8 and TRBJ2-2; TRBD1 matches at 8 bases. The V gene end was trimmed by 3 bases and the J gene end by 0 bases; junction bases not matched to a gene: 4. This CDR3 has 16 amino acids. CDR1 and CDR2 from the germline V gene are SGHTS and YDEGEE. In DNA, the CDR3 is TGTGCCAGCAGCTGGACAGGGCTTGCGAACACCGGGGAGCTGTTTTTT. Translated: CASSWTGLANTGELFF.

V usage is TRBV5-1 and J usage is TRBJ2-3, with D possibly being TRBD2 (7 bases). Trimming shortened V by 4 bases and J by 4 bases, and 19 bases separated the two germline ends. From germline, CDR1 is SGHRS and CDR2 YFSETQ. The CDR3 runs to 16 residues. CDR3 nucleotides: TGCGCCAGCAGCGCGGGGGCAGGGGAGGCCCCAGATACGCAGTATTTT. Translation: CASSAGAGEAPDTQYF. The whole variable domain, remainder taken from reference TRBV5-1 and TRBJ2-3, is KAGVTQTPRYLIKTRGQQVTLSCSPISGHRSVSWYQQTPGQGLQFLFEYFSETQRNKGNFPGRFSGRQFSNSRSEMNVSTLELGDSALYLCASSAGAGEAPDTQYFGPGTRLTVL.

The chain joins TRBV7-9 to TRBJ1-2; D unclear. This CDR3 is built from 14 residues. Germline lookup yields CDR1 SEHNR and CDR2 FQNEAQ (reference sequence). The V end lost 7 bases, the J end lost 8 bases, and 20 bases lay between the germline ends. CDR3 coding DNA: TGTGCCAGCAACCCCATAGACACCTCCTGGGGCTACACCTTC. It yields the protein CASNPIDTSWGYTF.